The 15 T cell receptor beta chains listed next were all sequenced from one sample in a study of T cell responses to AZD1222 COVID-19 vaccine. Measured with immunoSEQ multiplex PCR; TCRdb has only the in-frame clones, and not every one. The sample has 100,000 to 150,000 clones, approximately 90% seen once. The input for sequencing was peripheral blood, taken on day 0 of MenACWY control vaccination. These receptors originate from an adult in good health.

This clone appeared a single time. The rearrangement joins TRBV9 to TRBJ2-7; no reliable D call. The CDR3 spans 13 residues. The V gene's germline CDR1 is SGDLS and CDR2 YYNGEE. V lost 1 base and J lost 1, with 6 bases in between. For the CDR3, the DNA is TGTGCCAGCAGCGTAACCCCTTCCTACGAGCAGTACTTC. This gives the protein CASSVTPSYEQYF.

The sample holds one count of this clone. The chain employs TRBV27 and TRBJ2-7; 9 positions agree with TRBD1. The length of the CDR3 is 14 residues. Trimming took 6 bases from V and 2 from J; bases not matched to a gene: 5. Germline CDR1 and CDR2: MNHEY and SMNVEV (reference sequence). The CDR3 is CASRPGQGAYEQYF. The CDR3 DNA is TGTGCCAGCAGGCCGGGACAGGGCGCCTACGAGCAGTACTTC.

This clone appeared a few times. This chain uses TRBV7-9 with TRBJ1-6, with 7 nucleotides matching TRBD1. Trimming removed 6 bases from V and 4 bases from J; junction bases left unmatched: 6. CDR1 is SEHNR, CDR2 FQNEAQ, per germline (reference sequence). The CDR3 is made up of 15 amino acids. CDR3 sequence: CASRSDREYNSPLHF. Written as DNA, the CDR3 is TGTGCCAGCAGGTCAGACAGGGAATATAATTCACCCCTCCACTTT.

This chain joins TRBV7-8 and TRBJ2-2; 9 nucleotides line up with TRBD1. The CDR3 runs to 15 residues. V lost 3 bases, J lost 9 bases, and 8 bases stayed unmatched. Germline values: CDR1 SGHVS, CDR2 FQNEAQ. CDR3 nucleotides: TGTGCCAGCAGCTTGGAGACAGGGGGTCCCCGGGAGCTGTTTTTT. It translates to CASSLETGGPRELFF.

The V call is TRBV6-5, the J call TRBJ1-5; D is uncertain. V was cut by 7 bases and J by 6 bases, with 16 bases left in between. The CDR3 has 14 amino acids. The germline gives CDR1 MNHEY, CDR2 SVGAGI. For the CDR3, the DNA is TGTGCCAGCATCCAGGCCCGGGCAGGTCAGCCCCAGCATTTT. Its translation: CASIQARAGQPQHF.

The rearrangement uses TRBV6-6 and TRBJ2-2; 12 positions match TRBD2. The CDR3 length is 16 residues. J gave up 3 bases and V 5 bases, and 4 bases lay outside the gene matches. Germline V gene lookup returns CDR1 MNHNY and CDR2 SVGAGI (reference sequence). The CDR3: CASSRLAGADTGELFF. CDR3 DNA: TGTGCCAGCAGTCGACTAGCGGGAGCTGACACCGGGGAGCTGTTTTTT.

The chain recombines TRBV5-4 with TRBJ2-2; maybe TRBD2 (5 bases). With 0 bases removed from V and 6 bases from J, the gap between germline ends came to 12 bases. Germline-derived CDR1 and CDR2 are SGHNT and YYREEE (reference sequence). The length of the CDR3 is 15 residues. This CDR3 is CASSLAGVIAGELFF. CDR3 nucleotide sequence: TGTGCCAGCAGCTTGGCCGGGGTGATCGCCGGGGAGCTGTTTTTT.

This chain connects TRBV13 to TRBJ2-7; D remains ambiguous. Trimming took 5 bases from V and 2 from J, leaving 19 bases between them. CDR1 and CDR2 from the germline V gene are PRHDT and FYEKMQ (reference sequence). The CDR3 is made up of 16 amino acids. The chain's CDR3 is CASSDRSVTNPYEQYF. In DNA form, the CDR3 reads TGTGCCAGCAGCGACCGAAGCGTTACGAACCCCTACGAGCAGTACTTC.

Here the CDR3 DNA reads TGTGCCAGTAGCCAGACGGACTATGGCTACACCTTC. It codes for CASSQTDYGYTF. The chain couples TRBV19 to TRBJ1-2; D not certain. There are 12 residues in the CDR3. V was pared by 6 bases and J by 3 bases, with 8 bases between. Germline CDR1 and CDR2: LNHDA and SQIVND (reference sequence). The full variable domain, its missing parts supplied by reference TRBV19 and TRBJ1-2, is DGGITQSPKYLFRKEGQNVTLSCEQNLNHDAMYWYRQDPGQGLRLIYYSQIVNDFQKGDIAEGYSVSREKKESFPLTVTSAQKNPTAFYLCASSQTDYGYTFGSGTRLTVV.

V is TRBV30 and J is TRBJ1-2; D not certain. Germline V CDR1 and CDR2: GTSNPN, SVGIG (reference sequence). Trimming took off 4 bases at V and 1 base at J, with 4 bases between the two ends. This CDR3 has 11 residues. CDR3 sequence (DNA): TGTGCCTGGACACTTAACTATGGCTACACCTTC. Amino acid sequence: CAWTLNYGYTF.

V gene TRBV2 combines with J gene TRBJ1-1; 9 bases agree with TRBD1. V shed 6 bases and J 4 bases; nucleotides not matched to a gene: 6. The CDR3 runs to 14 residues. CDR1 and CDR2 from the germline V gene are SNHLY and FYNNEI. CDR3 sequence reads: CASRTGTGRTEAFF. The CDR3, as DNA: TGTGCCAGCAGGACCGGGACAGGGCGCACTGAAGCTTTCTTT. Filled out from reference TRBV2 and TRBJ1-1, the complete variable domain reads EPEVTQTPSHQVTQMGQEVILRCVPISNHLYFYWYRQILGQKVEFLVSFYNNEISEKSEIFDDQFSVERPDGSNFTLKIRSTKLEDSAMYFCASRTGTGRTEAFFGQGTRLTVV.

The chain combines TRBV5-1 with TRBJ2-2; TRBD1 might be the D (8 bases). The CDR3 contains 16 residues. V dropped 3 bases and J dropped 1 base, with 13 bases sitting between them. Germline CDR1 SGHRS, CDR2 YFSETQ. In DNA form, the CDR3 reads TGCGCCAGCAGCTCACAGGGGGGGAGGAACACCGGGGAGCTGTTTTTT. Protein sequence: CASSSQGGRNTGELFF. Full variable domain (rest looked up from reference TRBV5-1 and TRBJ2-2): KAGVTQTPRYLIKTRGQQVTLSCSPISGHRSVSWYQQTPGQGLQFLFEYFSETQRNKGNFPGRFSGRQFSNSRSEMNVSTLELGDSALYLCASSSQGGRNTGELFFGEGSRLTVL.

This chain connects TRBV29-1 to TRBJ1-1; 9 bases agree with TRBD1. Germline V lookup: CDR1 SQVTM, CDR2 ANQGSEA. V gave up 5 bases and J gave up 1 base; unmatched junction bases: 8. The CDR3 is made up of 15 amino acids. CDR3 DNA sequence: TGCAGCGTTACTGAACCGGGACAGGGGAACACTGAAGCTTTCTTT. This codes for CSVTEPGQGNTEAFF.

This clone was found a few times. This chain links TRBV6-5 with TRBJ1-4, with 8 bases matching TRBD1. This CDR3 region has 15 residues. With V trimmed by 5 bases and J by 7 bases, 9 bases remained unmatched. The germline gives CDR1 MNHEY, CDR2 SVGAGI. Here the CDR3 reads CASSLSGGRGEKLFF. CDR3 sequence (DNA): TGTGCCAGCAGTCTATCAGGGGGCAGGGGTGAAAAACTGTTTTTT.

This clone was detected a few times. The genes are TRBV29-1 and TRBJ1-2, with D perhaps matching TRBD1 (6 bases). Trimming shortened V by 6 bases and J by 2 bases, and 10 bases separated the two germline ends. The germline CDR1 and CDR2 sequences are SQVTM and ANQGSEA. The CDR3 covers 12 residues. CDR3 DNA sequence: TGCAGCGTAGTAACAGGGAACTATGGCTACACCTTC. The encoded protein is CSVVTGNYGYTF. Variable domain in full (rest from reference TRBV29-1 and TRBJ1-2): SAVISQKPSRDICQRGTSLTIQCQVDSQVTMMFWYRQQPGQSLTLIATANQGSEATYESGFVIDKFPISRPNLTFSTLTVSNMSPEDSSIYLCSVVTGNYGYTFGSGTRLTVV.